This TCR beta chain was sequenced for a study of cytomegalovirus exposure and HLA in healthy donors. Whole-study findings and limits: Usually a TCR sequence was rare, but some public TCRs were found in many donors.

In the case of this clone: Its antigen is unknown.

This PCR relied on a set of 60 Vbeta primers and 13 Jbeta primers. Produced via immunoSEQ multiplex PCR; TCRdb's table is partial and in-frame only. The sample shows 150,000 to 250,000 clones, 79% of them seen only once. Sequenced: PBMCs. The receptor was derived from a girl under 18 in good health and CMV-seropositive.

This CDR3 is CASSYSTGGSDEQYF. CDR3 nucleotide sequence: TGTGCCAGCAGTTACTCGACAGGGGGATCCGACGAGCAGTACTTC. The V call is TRBV6-5, the J call TRBJ2-5, with 9 bases that match TRBD1. The tail of the sequence fits TRBJ2-7 better, so the J call may be wrong. This CDR3 has 15 amino acids. Germline lookup yields CDR1 MNHEY and CDR2 SVGAGI.